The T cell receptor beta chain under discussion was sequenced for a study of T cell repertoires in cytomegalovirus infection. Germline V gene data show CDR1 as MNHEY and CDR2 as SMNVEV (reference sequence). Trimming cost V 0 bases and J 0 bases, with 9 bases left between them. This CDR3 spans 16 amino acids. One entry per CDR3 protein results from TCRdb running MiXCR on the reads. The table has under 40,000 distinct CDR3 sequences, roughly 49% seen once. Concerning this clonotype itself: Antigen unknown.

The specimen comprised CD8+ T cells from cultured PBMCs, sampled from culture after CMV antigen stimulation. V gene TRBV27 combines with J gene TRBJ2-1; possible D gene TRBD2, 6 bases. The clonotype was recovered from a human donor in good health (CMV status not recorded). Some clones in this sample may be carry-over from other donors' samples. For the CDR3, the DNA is TGTGCCAGCAGTTTATCTTTCGGGAGCTCCTACAATGAGCAGTTCTTC. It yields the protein CASSLSFGSSYNEQFF.